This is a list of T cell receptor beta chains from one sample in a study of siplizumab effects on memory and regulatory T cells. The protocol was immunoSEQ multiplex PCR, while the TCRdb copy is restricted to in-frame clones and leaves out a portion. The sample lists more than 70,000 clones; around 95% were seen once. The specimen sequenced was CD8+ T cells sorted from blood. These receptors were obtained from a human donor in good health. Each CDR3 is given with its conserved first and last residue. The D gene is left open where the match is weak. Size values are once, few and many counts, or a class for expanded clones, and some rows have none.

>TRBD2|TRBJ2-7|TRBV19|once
CASSIGTSGYEQYF
TGTGCCAGTAGTATTGGGACTAGCGGTTACGAGCAGTACTTC
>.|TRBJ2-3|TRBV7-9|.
CASSLSGRTTDTQYF
TGTGCCAGCAGCTTATCAGGGCGTACCACAGATACGCAGTATTTT
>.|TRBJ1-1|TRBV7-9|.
CASSFREGTEAFF
TGTGCCAGCAGCTTCCGGGAGGGGACTGAAGCTTTCTTT
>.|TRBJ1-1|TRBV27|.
CASSLSYEANTEAFF
TGTGCCAGCAGCCTGAGTTACGAGGCGAACACTGAAGCTTTCTTT
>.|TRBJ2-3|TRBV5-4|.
CASSLGDSYTDTQYF
TGTGCCAGCAGCTTGGGGGACTCCTACACAGATACGCAGTATTTT
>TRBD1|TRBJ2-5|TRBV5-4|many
CASSRQGWGETQYF
TGTGCCAGCAGCCGACAGGGGTGGGGGGAGACCCAGTACTTC
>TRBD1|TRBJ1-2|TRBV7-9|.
CASSLASQGVHGYTF
TGTGCCAGCAGCTTAGCGTCCCAGGGGGTTCATGGCTACACCTTC
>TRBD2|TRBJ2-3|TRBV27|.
CASRGVRGTDTQYF
TGTGCCAGCCGGGGGGTTAGGGGAACAGATACGCAGTATTTT
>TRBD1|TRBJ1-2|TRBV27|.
CASGRQGAVGYTF
TGTGCCAGTGGAAGACAGGGGGCGGTTGGCTACACCTTC
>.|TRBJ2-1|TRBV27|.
CASSIQTPSSYNEQFF
TGTGCCAGCAGTATTCAGACCCCTAGCTCCTACAATGAGCAGTTCTTC
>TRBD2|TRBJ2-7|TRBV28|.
CASSSLPLADSYEQYF
TGTGCCAGCAGCTCCCTCCCACTAGCGGACTCCTACGAGCAGTACTTC
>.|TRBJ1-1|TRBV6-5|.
CASSYSKDVNTEAFF
TGTGCCAGCAGTTACTCAAAGGATGTGAACACTGAAGCTTTCTTT
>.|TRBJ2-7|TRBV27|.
CASSFSIGQSSYEQYF
TGTGCCAGCAGTTTTTCTATCGGACAGAGCTCCTACGAGCAGTACTTC
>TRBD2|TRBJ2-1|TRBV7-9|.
CASSLMGAGTSNEQFF
TGTGCCAGCAGCTTAATGGGAGCGGGGACCTCCAATGAGCAGTTCTTC
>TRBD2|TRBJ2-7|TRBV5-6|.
CASSPSRLAGERYEQYF
TGTGCCAGCAGCCCGAGTCGACTAGCGGGAGAACGGTACGAGCAGTACTTC
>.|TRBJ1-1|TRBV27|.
CASRWQGPHTEAFF
TGTGCCAGCAGGTGGCAGGGGCCCCACACTGAAGCTTTCTTT
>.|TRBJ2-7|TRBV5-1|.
CASSLAGASYEQYF
TGCGCCAGCAGCTTGGCGGGAGCTTCCTACGAGCAGTACTTC
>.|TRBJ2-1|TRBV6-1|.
CASSTDSSSYNEQFF
TGTGCCAGCAGTACGGACAGTAGCTCCTACAATGAGCAGTTCTTC
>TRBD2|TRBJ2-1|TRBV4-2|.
CASSQGTSGPYNEQFF
TGTGCCAGCAGCCAAGGGACTAGCGGTCCCTACAATGAGCAGTTCTTC
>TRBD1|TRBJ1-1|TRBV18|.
CASSGWTGSGNTEAFF
TGTGCCAGCTCAGGGTGGACAGGTTCTGGAAACACTGAAGCTTTCTTT